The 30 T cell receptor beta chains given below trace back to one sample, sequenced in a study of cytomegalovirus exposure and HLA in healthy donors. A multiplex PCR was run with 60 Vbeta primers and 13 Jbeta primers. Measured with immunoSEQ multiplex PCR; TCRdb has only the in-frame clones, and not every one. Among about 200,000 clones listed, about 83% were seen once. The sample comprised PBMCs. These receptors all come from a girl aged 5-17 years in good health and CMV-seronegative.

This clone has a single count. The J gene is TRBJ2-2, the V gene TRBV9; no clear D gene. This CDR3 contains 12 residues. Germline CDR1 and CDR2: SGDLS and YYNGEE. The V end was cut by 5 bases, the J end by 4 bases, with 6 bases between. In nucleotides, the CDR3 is TGTGCCAGCAGTCCCCTCACCGGGGAGCTGTTTTTT. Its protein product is CASSPLTGELFF.

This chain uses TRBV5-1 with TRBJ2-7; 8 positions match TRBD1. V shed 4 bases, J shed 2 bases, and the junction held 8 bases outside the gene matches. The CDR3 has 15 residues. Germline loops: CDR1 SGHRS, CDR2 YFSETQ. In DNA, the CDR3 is TGCGCCAGCAGCACACGACTGGGACAGGCCTACGAGCAGTACTTC. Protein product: CASSTRLGQAYEQYF.

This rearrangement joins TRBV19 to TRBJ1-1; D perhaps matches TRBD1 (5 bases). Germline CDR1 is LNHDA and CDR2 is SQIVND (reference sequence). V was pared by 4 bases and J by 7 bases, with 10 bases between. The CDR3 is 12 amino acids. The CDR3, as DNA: TGTGCCAGTAGTAATCGGGGGGTTGAAGCTTTCTTT. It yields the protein CASSNRGVEAFF.

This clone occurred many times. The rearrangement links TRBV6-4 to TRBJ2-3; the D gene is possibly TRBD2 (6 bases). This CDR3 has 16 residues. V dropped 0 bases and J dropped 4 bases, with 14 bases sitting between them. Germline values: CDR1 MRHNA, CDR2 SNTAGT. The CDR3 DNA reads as TGTGCCAGCAGTGACTCCTCCCGGGAGCTAGCAGATACGCAGTATTTT. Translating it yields CASSDSSRELADTQYF.

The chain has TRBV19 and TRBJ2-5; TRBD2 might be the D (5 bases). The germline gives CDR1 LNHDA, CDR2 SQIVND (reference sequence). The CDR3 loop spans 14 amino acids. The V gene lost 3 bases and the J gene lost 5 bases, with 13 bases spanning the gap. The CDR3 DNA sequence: TGTGCCAGTAGTATGACTGGAGGACGGGAGACCCAGTACTTC. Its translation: CASSMTGGRETQYF.

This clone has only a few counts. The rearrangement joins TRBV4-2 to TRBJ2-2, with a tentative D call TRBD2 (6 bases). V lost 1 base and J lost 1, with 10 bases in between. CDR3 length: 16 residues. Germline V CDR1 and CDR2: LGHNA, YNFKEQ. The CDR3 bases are TGTGCCAGCAGCCAAGTGAGGGGAGGGAACACCGGGGAGCTGTTTTTT. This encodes CASSQVRGGNTGELFF.

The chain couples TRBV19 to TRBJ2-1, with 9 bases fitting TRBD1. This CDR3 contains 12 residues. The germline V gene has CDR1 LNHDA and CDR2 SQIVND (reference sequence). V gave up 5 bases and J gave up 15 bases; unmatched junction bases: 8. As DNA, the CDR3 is TGTGCCAGTAGTTCGACAGGGGGAAGGGGGTTCTTC. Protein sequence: CASSSTGGRGFF.

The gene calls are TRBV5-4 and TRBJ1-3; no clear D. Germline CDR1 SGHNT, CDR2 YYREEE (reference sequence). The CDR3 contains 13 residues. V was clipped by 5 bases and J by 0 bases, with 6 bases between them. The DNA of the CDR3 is TGTGCCAGCAGATCGGGCTCTGGAAACACCATATATTTT. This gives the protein CASRSGSGNTIYF.

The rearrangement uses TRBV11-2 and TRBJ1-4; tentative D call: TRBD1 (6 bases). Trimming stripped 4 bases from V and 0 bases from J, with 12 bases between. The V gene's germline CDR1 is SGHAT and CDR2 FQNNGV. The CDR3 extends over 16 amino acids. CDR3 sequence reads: CASSSGQTPTNEKLFF. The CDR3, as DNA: TGTGCCAGCAGCTCTGGACAGACACCAACTAATGAAAAACTGTTTTTT. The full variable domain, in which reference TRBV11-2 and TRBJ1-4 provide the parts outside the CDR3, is EAGVAQSPRYKIIEKRQSVAFWCNPISGHATLYWYQQILGQGPKLLIQFQNNGVVDDSQLPKDRFSAERLKGVDSTLKIQPAKLEDSAVYLCASSSGQTPTNEKLFFGSGTQLSVL.

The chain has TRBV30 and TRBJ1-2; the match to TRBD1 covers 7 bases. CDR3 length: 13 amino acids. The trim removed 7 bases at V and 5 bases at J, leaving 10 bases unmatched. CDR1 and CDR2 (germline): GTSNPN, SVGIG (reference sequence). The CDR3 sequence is CAFNKGGAYGYTF. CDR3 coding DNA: TGTGCCTTTAATAAAGGGGGCGCTTATGGCTACACCTTC.

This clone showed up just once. The CDR3: CASNAGPGYEQYF. In nucleotides, the CDR3 is TGTGCCAGCAACGCGGGCCCTGGGTACGAGCAGTACTTC. The gene calls are TRBV11-2 and TRBJ2-7; the D gene is possibly TRBD2 (5 bases). With 7 bases removed from V and 4 bases from J, the gap between germline ends came to 14 bases. Germline CDR1 SGHAT, CDR2 FQNNGV. This CDR3 has 13 amino acids.

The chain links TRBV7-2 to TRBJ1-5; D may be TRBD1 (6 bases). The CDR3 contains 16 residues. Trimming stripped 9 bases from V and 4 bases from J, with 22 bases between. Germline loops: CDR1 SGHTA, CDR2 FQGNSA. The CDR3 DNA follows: TGTGCCAGGAACCCCGACAAAGGGGGTGGTAATCAGCCCCAGCATTTT. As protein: CARNPDKGGGNQPQHF.

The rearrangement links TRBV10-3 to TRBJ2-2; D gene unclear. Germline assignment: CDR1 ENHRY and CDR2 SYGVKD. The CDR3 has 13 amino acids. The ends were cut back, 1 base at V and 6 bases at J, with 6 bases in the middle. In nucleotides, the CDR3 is TGTGCCATCAGTGAGTTCGGGTCCGGGGAGCTGTTTTTT. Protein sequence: CAISEFGSGELFF.

The CDR3 nucleotides read TGCGCCAGCTCGGAGCGAGCGGGAGGGCCTGGTACCGATGAGCAGTTCTTC. Translated, it gives CASSERAGGPGTDEQFF. The chain recombines TRBV10-2 with TRBJ2-1; 10 nucleotides match TRBD2. The CDR3 runs 17 residues. V lost 8 bases, J lost 8 bases, and 18 bases stayed unmatched. Germline values: CDR1 WSHSY, CDR2 SAAADI.

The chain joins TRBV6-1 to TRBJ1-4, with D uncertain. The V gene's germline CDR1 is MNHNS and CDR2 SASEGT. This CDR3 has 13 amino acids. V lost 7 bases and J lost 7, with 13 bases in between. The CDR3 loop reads CASTPVPGEKLFF. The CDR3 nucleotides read TGTGCCAGCACCCCAGTGCCGGGTGAAAAACTGTTTTTT.

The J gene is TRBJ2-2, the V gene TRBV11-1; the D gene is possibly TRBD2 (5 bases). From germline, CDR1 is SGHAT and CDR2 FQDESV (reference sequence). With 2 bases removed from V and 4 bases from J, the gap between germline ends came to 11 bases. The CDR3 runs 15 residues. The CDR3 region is CASSLRTRLTGELFF. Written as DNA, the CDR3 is TGTGCCAGCAGCTTACGGACTCGACTCACCGGGGAGCTGTTTTTT.

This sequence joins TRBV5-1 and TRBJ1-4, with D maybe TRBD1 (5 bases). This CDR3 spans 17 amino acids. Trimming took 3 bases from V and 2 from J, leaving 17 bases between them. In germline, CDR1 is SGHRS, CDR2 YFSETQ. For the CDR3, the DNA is TGCGCCAGCAGCTACAGTGGGGCAGTGGAGACTAATGAAAAACTGTTTTTT. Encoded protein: CASSYSGAVETNEKLFF. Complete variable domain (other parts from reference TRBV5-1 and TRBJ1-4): KAGVTQTPRYLIKTRGQQVTLSCSPISGHRSVSWYQQTPGQGLQFLFEYFSETQRNKGNFPGRFSGRQFSNSRSEMNVSTLELGDSALYLCASSYSGAVETNEKLFFGSGTQLSVL.

CDR3 region: CASSPRGGQGDSPLHF. CDR3 DNA: TGTGCCAGTAGTCCTCGGGGGGGACAGGGAGATTCACCCCTCCACTTT. This chain joins TRBV19 and TRBJ1-6, with 9 bases aligning to TRBD1. The CDR3 covers 16 residues. Trimming took 5 bases from V and 8 from J; bases not matched to a gene: 10. Germline V gene lookup returns CDR1 LNHDA and CDR2 SQIVND (reference sequence).

The CDR3: CAWAGVDRRTGGYTF. The CDR3 DNA reads TGTGCCTGGGCGGGAGTTGACAGGAGAACAGGGGGCTACACCTTC. The rearrangement joins TRBV30 to TRBJ1-2; D might be TRBD1 (6 bases). V lost 5 bases and J 8 bases, leaving 24 bases between the germline ends. Germline V gives CDR1 GTSNPN, CDR2 SVGIG (reference sequence). This CDR3 contains 15 residues. Filled out from reference TRBV30 and TRBJ1-2, the complete variable domain reads SQTIHQWPATLVQPVGSPLSLECTVEGTSNPNLYWYRQAAGRGLQLLFYSVGIGQISSEVPQNLSASRPQDRQFILSSKKLLLSDSGFYLCAWAGVDRRTGGYTFGSGTRLTVV.

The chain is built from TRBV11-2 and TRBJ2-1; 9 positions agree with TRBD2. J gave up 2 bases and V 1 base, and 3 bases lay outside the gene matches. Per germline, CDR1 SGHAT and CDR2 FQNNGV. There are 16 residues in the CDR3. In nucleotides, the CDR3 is TGTGCCAGCAGCTTAGGCGGCGGGAGGGCCTACAATGAGCAGTTCTTC. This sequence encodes CASSLGGGRAYNEQFF.

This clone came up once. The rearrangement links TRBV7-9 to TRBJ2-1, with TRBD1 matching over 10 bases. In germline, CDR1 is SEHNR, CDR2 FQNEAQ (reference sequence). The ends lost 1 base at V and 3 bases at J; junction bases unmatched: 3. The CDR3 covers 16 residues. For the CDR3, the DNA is TGTGCCAGCAGCTTAGAGCGGGACAGGGGCTACAATGAGCAGTTCTTC. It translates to CASSLERDRGYNEQFF.

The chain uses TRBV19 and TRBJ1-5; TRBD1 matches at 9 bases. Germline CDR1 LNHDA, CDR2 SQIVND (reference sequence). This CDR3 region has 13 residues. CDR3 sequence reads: CGGGTGSNQPQHF. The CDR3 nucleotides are TGTGGCGGCGGGACAGGGTCCAATCAGCCCCAGCATTTT.

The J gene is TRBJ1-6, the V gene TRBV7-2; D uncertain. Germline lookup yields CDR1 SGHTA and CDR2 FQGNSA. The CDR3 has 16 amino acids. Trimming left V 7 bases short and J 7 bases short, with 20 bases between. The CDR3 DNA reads TGTGCCAGCAACCTCTCCGCGAGACAAGCAAATTCACCCCTCCACTTT. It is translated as CASNLSARQANSPLHF.

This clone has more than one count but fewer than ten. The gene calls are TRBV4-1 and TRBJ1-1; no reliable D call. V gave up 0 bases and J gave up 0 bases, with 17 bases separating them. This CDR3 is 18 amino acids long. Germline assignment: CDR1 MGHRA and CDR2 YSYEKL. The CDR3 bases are TGCGCCAGCAGCCAAGAAGGCGGTCAAAGACCAATGAACACTGAAGCTTTCTTT. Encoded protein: CASSQEGGQRPMNTEAFF.

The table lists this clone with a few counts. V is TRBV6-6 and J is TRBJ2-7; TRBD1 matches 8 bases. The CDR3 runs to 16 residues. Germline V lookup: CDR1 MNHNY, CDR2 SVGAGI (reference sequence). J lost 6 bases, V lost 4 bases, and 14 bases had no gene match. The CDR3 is CASSLPWTGYIVEQYF. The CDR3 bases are TGTGCCAGCAGTTTACCATGGACAGGGTATATTGTCGAGCAGTACTTC.

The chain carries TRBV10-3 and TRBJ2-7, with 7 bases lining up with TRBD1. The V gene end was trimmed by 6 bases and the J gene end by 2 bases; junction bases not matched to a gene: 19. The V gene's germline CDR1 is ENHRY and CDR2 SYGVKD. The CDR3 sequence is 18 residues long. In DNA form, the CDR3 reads TGTGCCATCAGAGGGAGCTTGGGGCCTAAACAGGGGACCTACGAGCAGTACTTC. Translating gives CAIRGSLGPKQGTYEQYF.

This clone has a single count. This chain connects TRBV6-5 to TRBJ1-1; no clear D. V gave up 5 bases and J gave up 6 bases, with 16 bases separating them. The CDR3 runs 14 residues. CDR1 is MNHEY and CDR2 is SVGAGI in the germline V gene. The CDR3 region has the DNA TGTGCCAGCAGTAGATCAAGAAAGAGTCCTGAAGCTTTCTTT. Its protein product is CASSRSRKSPEAFF.

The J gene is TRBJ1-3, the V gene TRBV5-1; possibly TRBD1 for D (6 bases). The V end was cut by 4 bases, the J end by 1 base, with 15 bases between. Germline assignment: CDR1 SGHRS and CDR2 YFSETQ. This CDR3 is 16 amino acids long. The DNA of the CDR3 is TGCGCCAGCAGCCCGACAGTGGGGGCTTCTGGAAACACCATATATTTT. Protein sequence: CASSPTVGASGNTIYF.

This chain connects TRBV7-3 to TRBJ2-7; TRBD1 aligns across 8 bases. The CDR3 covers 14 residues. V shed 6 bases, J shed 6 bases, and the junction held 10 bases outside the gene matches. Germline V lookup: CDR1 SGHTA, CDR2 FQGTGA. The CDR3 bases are TGTGCCAGCAGGATTGACAGGGGCCAGGGCGAGCAGTACTTC. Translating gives CASRIDRGQGEQYF.

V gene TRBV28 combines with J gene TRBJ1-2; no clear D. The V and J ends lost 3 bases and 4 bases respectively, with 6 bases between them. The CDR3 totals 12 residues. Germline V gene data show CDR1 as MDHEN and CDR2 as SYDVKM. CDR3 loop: CASSFHSYGYTF. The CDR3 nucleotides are TGTGCCAGCAGTTTCCATTCCTATGGCTACACCTTC.